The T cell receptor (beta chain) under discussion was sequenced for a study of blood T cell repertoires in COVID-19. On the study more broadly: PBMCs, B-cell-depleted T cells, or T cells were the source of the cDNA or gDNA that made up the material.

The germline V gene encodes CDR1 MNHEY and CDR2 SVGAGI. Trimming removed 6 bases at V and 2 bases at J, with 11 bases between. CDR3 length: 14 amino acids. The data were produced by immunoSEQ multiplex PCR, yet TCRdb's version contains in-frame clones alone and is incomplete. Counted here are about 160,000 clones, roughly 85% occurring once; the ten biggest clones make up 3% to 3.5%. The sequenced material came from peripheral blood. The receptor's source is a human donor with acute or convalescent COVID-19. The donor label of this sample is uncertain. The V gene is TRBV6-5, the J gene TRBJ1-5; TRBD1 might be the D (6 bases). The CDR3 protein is CASSPAGGNQPQHF. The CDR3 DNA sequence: TGTGCCAGCAGCCCCGCAGGGGGCAATCAGCCCCAGCATTTT.